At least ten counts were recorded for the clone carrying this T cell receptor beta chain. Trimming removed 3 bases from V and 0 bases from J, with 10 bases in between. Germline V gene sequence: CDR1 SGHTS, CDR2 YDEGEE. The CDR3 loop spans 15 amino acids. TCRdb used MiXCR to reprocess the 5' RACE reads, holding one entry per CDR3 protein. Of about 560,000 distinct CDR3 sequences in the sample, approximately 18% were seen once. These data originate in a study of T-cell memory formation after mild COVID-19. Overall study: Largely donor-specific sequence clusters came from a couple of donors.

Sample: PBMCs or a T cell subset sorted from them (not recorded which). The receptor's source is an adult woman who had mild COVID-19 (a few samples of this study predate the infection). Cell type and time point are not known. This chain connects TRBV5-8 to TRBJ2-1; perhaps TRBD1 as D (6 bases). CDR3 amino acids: CASSSTGYSYNEQFF. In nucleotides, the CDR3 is TGTGCCAGCAGCTCCACAGGGTACTCCTACAATGAGCAGTTCTTC.